A selection of T cell receptor beta chains follows, all from one sample in a study of shared clonotypes between healthy human individuals. Assay: immunoSEQ multiplex PCR; the TCRdb copy retains only in-frame clones and omits some. The sample includes 2 million to 3 million clones, 90% to 95% seen only once; the top ten take approximately 0.37%. Material for sequencing was naive CD4+ T cells from PBMCs. These receptors were collected from a man younger than 30 in good health. Some clones in this sample may be carry-over from other donors' samples. CDR3s include the opening cysteine and the closing phenylalanine or tryptophan. A D gene is named only where the DNA matches it firmly. Clone size, where shown, is once, few, many, or a class for clones that have expanded.

J gene: TRBJ2-3; clone size: NA; D gene: NA; V gene: TRBV11-1; CDR3 protein: CASSPTTRWGADTQYF; CDR3 DNA: TGTGCCAGCAGCCCAACTACAAGGTGGGGCGCAGATACGCAGTATTTT
J gene: TRBJ1-1; clone size: NA; D gene: NA; V gene: TRBV4-1; CDR3 protein: CASNSPERRLTNTEAFF; CDR3 DNA: TGCGCCAGCAACTCCCCGGAACGACGACTTACGAACACTGAAGCTTTCTTT
J gene: TRBJ2-1; clone size: NA; D gene: NA; V gene: TRBV9; CDR3 protein: CASSSRMGGYNEQFF; CDR3 DNA: TGTGCCAGCAGCTCCCGTATGGGGGGTTACAATGAGCAGTTCTTC
J gene: TRBJ1-1; clone size: NA; D gene: NA; V gene: TRBV7-2; CDR3 protein: CASSLVGGRTEAFF; CDR3 DNA: TGTGCCAGCAGCTTAGTGGGGGGCCGCACTGAAGCTTTCTTT
J gene: TRBJ1-2; clone size: NA; D gene: TRBD1; V gene: TRBV18; CDR3 protein: CASSRDRGDGYTF; CDR3 DNA: TGTGCCAGCTCCCGAGACAGGGGAGATGGCTACACCTTC
J gene: TRBJ1-5; clone size: NA; D gene: NA; V gene: TRBV10-3; CDR3 protein: CAISVQGSNQPQHF; CDR3 DNA: TGTGCCATCAGTGTACAGGGTAGCAATCAGCCCCAGCATTTT
J gene: TRBJ1-1; clone size: NA; D gene: NA; V gene: TRBV19; CDR3 protein: CASKVQGRWGEAFF; CDR3 DNA: TGTGCCAGTAAAGTTCAGGGAAGATGGGGTGAAGCTTTCTTT
J gene: TRBJ2-1; clone size: NA; D gene: NA; V gene: TRBV19; CDR3 protein: CASSRGPYNEQFF; CDR3 DNA: TGTGCCAGTAGCAGGGGCCCCTACAATGAGCAGTTCTTC
J gene: TRBJ1-4; clone size: once; D gene: NA; V gene: TRBV5-1; CDR3 protein: CASSYRDARTNEKLFF; CDR3 DNA: TGCGCCAGCAGCTACCGGGACGCCAGGACTAATGAAAAACTGTTTTTT
J gene: TRBJ1-1; clone size: few; D gene: TRBD1; V gene: TRBV19; CDR3 protein: CASSAQGANTEAFF; CDR3 DNA: TGTGCCAGTAGTGCCCAGGGGGCGAACACTGAAGCTTTCTTT
J gene: TRBJ2-3; clone size: NA; D gene: NA; V gene: TRBV18; CDR3 protein: CASSPTGDSTDTQYF; CDR3 DNA: TGTGCCAGCTCACCAACGGGGGATAGCACAGATACGCAGTATTTT
J gene: TRBJ2-7; clone size: NA; D gene: TRBD1; V gene: TRBV15; CDR3 protein: CATRQGELNRYEQYF; CDR3 DNA: TGTGCCACCAGACAGGGGGAACTGAACCGTTACGAGCAGTACTTC
J gene: TRBJ2-7; clone size: NA; D gene: TRBD1; V gene: TRBV9; CDR3 protein: CASSVTGASYEQYF; CDR3 DNA: TGTGCCAGCAGCGTGACAGGGGCCTCCTACGAGCAGTACTTC
J gene: TRBJ1-1; clone size: few; D gene: NA; V gene: TRBV5-1; CDR3 protein: CASSTDQHGLRTEAFF; CDR3 DNA: TGCGCCAGCAGCACCGATCAACACGGGCTACGCACTGAAGCTTTCTTT
J gene: TRBJ2-7; clone size: NA; D gene: TRBD2; V gene: TRBV6-6; CDR3 protein: CASSPQRERHEQYF; CDR3 DNA: TGTGCCAGCAGTCCCCAGCGGGAGCGCCACGAGCAGTACTTC
J gene: TRBJ2-5; clone size: NA; D gene: NA; V gene: TRBV6-1; CDR3 protein: CASSEGTGRVETQYF; CDR3 DNA: TGTGCCAGCAGTGAAGGGACAGGGAGGGTGGAGACCCAGTACTTC
J gene: TRBJ2-1; clone size: NA; D gene: NA; V gene: TRBV18; CDR3 protein: CASSPRVAVGGDEQFF; CDR3 DNA: TGTGCCAGCTCACCACGGGTGGCGGTGGGGGGCGATGAGCAGTTCTTC
J gene: TRBJ1-2; clone size: NA; D gene: NA; V gene: TRBV5-1; CDR3 protein: CASSLTATYGYTF; CDR3 DNA: TGCGCCAGCAGTCTGACTGCCACCTATGGCTACACCTTC
J gene: TRBJ1-5; clone size: NA; D gene: NA; V gene: TRBV30; CDR3 protein: CAWSDRTAVSNQPQHF; CDR3 DNA: TGTGCCTGGAGTGATCGGACAGCCGTTAGCAATCAGCCCCAGCATTTT
J gene: TRBJ2-1; clone size: NA; D gene: TRBD1; V gene: TRBV28; CDR3 protein: CASSLGTGERNEQFF; CDR3 DNA: TGTGCCAGCAGTTTAGGGACAGGGGAACGAAATGAGCAGTTCTTC
J gene: TRBJ1-1; clone size: NA; D gene: NA; V gene: TRBV29-1; CDR3 protein: CSVVVWEYEAFF; CDR3 DNA: TGCAGCGTTGTTGTTTGGGAGTATGAAGCTTTCTTT
J gene: TRBJ1-2; clone size: NA; D gene: NA; V gene: TRBV21-1; CDR3 protein: CASIPGTIPFGYGYTF; CDR3 DNA: TGTGCCAGCATCCCGGGGACCATCCCTTTTGGGTATGGCTACACCTTC
J gene: TRBJ2-7; clone size: NA; D gene: NA; V gene: TRBV5-1; CDR3 protein: CASSPSGNNYEQYF; CDR3 DNA: TGCGCCAGCAGCCCGTCGGGAAATAACTACGAGCAGTACTTC
J gene: TRBJ2-3; clone size: once; D gene: NA; V gene: TRBV30; CDR3 protein: CASSITTSTDTQYF; CDR3 DNA: TGTGCCTCGTCAATTACCACTAGCACAGATACGCAGTATTTT
J gene: TRBJ2-7; clone size: NA; D gene: NA; V gene: TRBV7-9; CDR3 protein: CASSLSPGVTYEQYF; CDR3 DNA: TGTGCCAGCAGCTTATCACCGGGAGTGACCTACGAGCAGTACTTC
J gene: TRBJ1-5; clone size: NA; D gene: NA; V gene: TRBV28; CDR3 protein: CASRVPGPSNQPQHF; CDR3 DNA: TGTGCCAGCAGGGTTCCGGGGCCCAGCAATCAGCCCCAGCATTTT
J gene: TRBJ1-5; clone size: NA; D gene: NA; V gene: TRBV5-1; CDR3 protein: CASSLDGPNQPQHF; CDR3 DNA: TGCGCCAGCAGCTTGGACGGGCCTAATCAGCCCCAGCATTTT
J gene: TRBJ2-2; clone size: once; D gene: NA; V gene: TRBV6-1; CDR3 protein: CASRLDGTTGELFF; CDR3 DNA: TGTGCCAGCAGACTGGACGGGACCACCGGGGAGCTGTTTTTT
J gene: TRBJ2-1; clone size: NA; D gene: TRBD2; V gene: TRBV7-9; CDR3 protein: CASSLAVYNEQFF; CDR3 DNA: TGTGCCAGCAGCCTAGCGGTATACAATGAGCAGTTCTTC
J gene: TRBJ2-5; clone size: NA; D gene: NA; V gene: TRBV5-1; CDR3 protein: CASNRLGDETQYF; CDR3 DNA: TGCGCCAGCAACCGACTAGGGGACGAGACCCAGTACTTC
J gene: TRBJ2-3; clone size: NA; D gene: NA; V gene: TRBV5-7; CDR3 protein: CASSRQYCTDTQYF; CDR3 DNA: TGTGCCAGCAGCCGACAGTACTGCACAGATACGCAGTATTTT
J gene: TRBJ2-7; clone size: once; D gene: TRBD1; V gene: TRBV27; CDR3 protein: CASRPNTGDPRGEQYF; CDR3 DNA: TGTGCCAGCAGACCTAACACAGGGGACCCTAGAGGGGAGCAGTACTTC
J gene: TRBJ2-2; clone size: NA; D gene: TRBD1; V gene: TRBV2; CDR3 protein: CASSPRTGLSTGELFF; CDR3 DNA: TGTGCCAGCAGTCCTCGGACAGGGTTAAGCACCGGGGAGCTGTTTTTT
J gene: TRBJ2-2; clone size: NA; D gene: NA; V gene: TRBV7-9; CDR3 protein: CASSPVGYPNTGELFF; CDR3 DNA: TGTGCCAGCAGTCCAGTGGGCTACCCGAACACCGGGGAGCTGTTTTTT
J gene: TRBJ2-7; clone size: NA; D gene: TRBD1; V gene: TRBV5-1; CDR3 protein: CASSMGQALYEQYF; CDR3 DNA: TGCGCCAGCAGCATGGGACAGGCTCTCTACGAGCAGTACTTC
J gene: TRBJ2-7; clone size: NA; D gene: NA; V gene: TRBV11-2; CDR3 protein: CASSLSGLLEVEQYF; CDR3 DNA: TGTGCCAGCAGTTTGTCCGGGCTTTTAGAGGTCGAGCAGTACTTC
J gene: TRBJ2-7; clone size: NA; D gene: TRBD1; V gene: TRBV29-1; CDR3 protein: CSVVFGDRGSYEQYF; CDR3 DNA: TGCAGCGTTGTCTTTGGCGACAGGGGGTCCTACGAGCAGTACTTC
J gene: TRBJ2-7; clone size: NA; D gene: TRBD1; V gene: TRBV11-2; CDR3 protein: CASSTYLGQYEQYF; CDR3 DNA: TGTGCCAGCAGCACATACCTGGGACAGTACGAGCAGTACTTC
J gene: TRBJ2-7; clone size: once; D gene: NA; V gene: TRBV27; CDR3 protein: CASARPPTYEQYF; CDR3 DNA: TGTGCCAGCGCCAGGCCTCCCACCTACGAGCAGTACTTC
J gene: TRBJ2-1; clone size: once; D gene: NA; V gene: TRBV7-8; CDR3 protein: CASSSYRISYNEQFF; CDR3 DNA: TGTGCCAGCAGCTCCTACCGAATCTCCTACAATGAGCAGTTCTTC
J gene: TRBJ1-2; clone size: NA; D gene: NA; V gene: TRBV18; CDR3 protein: CASSPSTQNYGYTF; CDR3 DNA: TGTGCCAGCTCACCATCAACCCAGAACTATGGCTACACCTTC
J gene: TRBJ1-1; clone size: NA; D gene: TRBD1; V gene: TRBV10-3; CDR3 protein: CAINQGTVASEAFF; CDR3 DNA: TGTGCCATCAACCAGGGGACAGTTGCCTCTGAAGCTTTCTTT
J gene: TRBJ2-7; clone size: NA; D gene: NA; V gene: TRBV30; CDR3 protein: CAWSNPTGEQYF; CDR3 DNA: TGTGCCTGGAGTAATCCTACCGGCGAGCAGTACTTC
J gene: TRBJ2-1; clone size: NA; D gene: TRBD2; V gene: TRBV19; CDR3 protein: CASSIGGRANNEQFF; CDR3 DNA: TGTGCCAGTAGTATTGGTGGGAGGGCGAACAATGAGCAGTTCTTC
J gene: TRBJ2-7; clone size: NA; D gene: NA; V gene: TRBV7-2; CDR3 protein: CASSLSADYEQYF; CDR3 DNA: TGTGCCAGCAGCTTATCGGCAGACTACGAGCAGTACTTC
J gene: TRBJ2-2; clone size: NA; D gene: TRBD2; V gene: TRBV5-6; CDR3 protein: CASSRWEGTGELFF; CDR3 DNA: TGTGCCAGCAGCCGCTGGGAGGGCACCGGGGAGCTGTTTTTT
J gene: TRBJ1-5; clone size: NA; D gene: NA; V gene: TRBV4-2; CDR3 protein: CASSQGGIKIAQPQHF; CDR3 DNA: TGTGCCAGCAGCCAAGGGGGCATCAAAATCGCCCAGCCCCAGCATTTT
J gene: TRBJ2-6; clone size: NA; D gene: NA; V gene: TRBV10-3; CDR3 protein: CAISNVTGANVLTF; CDR3 DNA: TGTGCCATCAGCAACGTGACTGGGGCCAACGTCCTGACTTTC
J gene: TRBJ1-1; clone size: NA; D gene: NA; V gene: TRBV30; CDR3 protein: CAWSRGAVNTEAFF; CDR3 DNA: TGTGCCTGGAGTCGGGGGGCGGTGAACACTGAAGCTTTCTTT
J gene: TRBJ1-4; clone size: NA; D gene: NA; V gene: TRBV4-1; CDR3 protein: CASSRIGEKLFF; CDR3 DNA: TGCGCCAGCAGCCGCATAGGGGAAAAACTGTTTTTT
J gene: TRBJ2-6; clone size: NA; D gene: NA; V gene: TRBV5-4; CDR3 protein: CASSLAADAGANVLTF; CDR3 DNA: TGTGCCAGCAGCTTGGCGGCTGACGCTGGGGCCAACGTCCTGACTTTC
J gene: TRBJ2-2; clone size: NA; D gene: NA; V gene: TRBV21-1; CDR3 protein: CASRNAGDTGELFF; CDR3 DNA: TGTGCCAGCAGGAACGCGGGAGACACCGGGGAGCTGTTTTTT
J gene: TRBJ2-3; clone size: NA; D gene: TRBD2; V gene: TRBV4-2; CDR3 protein: CASRAAGVVDTQYF; CDR3 DNA: TGTGCCAGCCGCGCGGCGGGAGTAGTAGATACGCAGTATTTT
J gene: TRBJ1-4; clone size: NA; D gene: NA; V gene: TRBV4-1; CDR3 protein: CASSQDDGSGNEKLFF; CDR3 DNA: TGCGCCAGCAGCCAAGATGATGGGTCAGGGAATGAAAAACTGTTTTTT
J gene: TRBJ2-7; clone size: NA; D gene: TRBD1; V gene: TRBV19; CDR3 protein: CASSRDRYYEQYF; CDR3 DNA: TGTGCCAGTAGTAGGGACAGGTACTACGAGCAGTACTTC
J gene: TRBJ2-5; clone size: NA; D gene: TRBD2; V gene: TRBV6-5; CDR3 protein: CASSYGLAETQYF; CDR3 DNA: TGTGCCAGCAGTTACGGACTAGCGGAGACCCAGTACTTC
J gene: TRBJ1-4; clone size: NA; D gene: NA; V gene: TRBV11-2; CDR3 protein: CASSPRATNEKLFF; CDR3 DNA: TGTGCCAGCAGCCCCAGAGCAACTAATGAAAAACTGTTTTTT